This TCR beta chain was found in a study of T-cell reconstitution after alpha-beta-depleted transplantation in children. The germline V gene encodes CDR1 SQVTM and CDR2 ANQGSEA. The CDR3 has 11 residues. The study, taken as a whole, reports: Reportedly, only several hundred clones from non-depleted graft cells drove alpha-beta T-cell counts at about two months. A year post-transplant, T-cell counts and diversity derived mostly from newly produced T cells. Diversity of TCRbeta at day 60 was high in some patients, arising from surviving recipient T cells and thymic progenitors.

This clonotype was observed many times. Its antigen is not known. The junction departs from the called germline gene at one end, perhaps through a read error. Unique molecular identifiers were incorporated into the prepared TCRbeta library. TCRdb processed the PCR reads anew with MiXCR; each CDR3 protein has one entry. This sample yields 670,000 or so distinct CDR3 sequences, of which roughly 13% are seen a single time; about 0.79% belongs to the top ten. Sequencing was performed on PBMCs, taken before TCRalphabeta/CD19-depleted stem cell transplant. The rearrangement joins TRBV29-1 to TRBJ2-7; D remains ambiguous. This receptor was identified in a girl aged 2-15 years with congenital amegakaryocytic thrombocytopenia, due to receive a stem cell transplant. This CDR3 is CSVGSSYEQYF. The CDR3 DNA follows: TGCAGTGTTGGAAGCTCCTACGAGCAGTACTTC.